Listed here is a single T cell receptor (beta chain). Repertoires were generated with immunoSEQ multiplex PCR, while TCRdb's copy carries only in-frame clones and drops some. The profile shows over 100,000 clones, just under 95% of them singletons. It was during active infection that Seattle patients were enrolled and then longitudinally followed. The data were taken from a study of blood T cell repertoires in COVID-19. About the research overall: The samples span acute and convalescent COVID-19 from the United States, Italy and Spain. Sample material is recorded as cDNA or gDNA derived from T cells, B-cell-depleted T cells, or PBMCs.

The CDR3 runs 14 residues. CDR1 KGHSH and CDR2 LQKENI come from the germline V gene. V was pared by 2 bases and J by 6 bases, with 2 bases of the junction left unmatched. This receptor was identified in a woman between 50 and 59 years old with COVID-19, enrolled during active disease. The chain is built from TRBV18 and TRBJ1-4, with TRBD1 matching over 8 bases. What was sequenced was peripheral blood. The CDR3, as DNA: TGTGCCAGCTCACCAGGACAGGGCCATGAAAAACTGTTTTTT. It specifies CASSPGQGHEKLFF.